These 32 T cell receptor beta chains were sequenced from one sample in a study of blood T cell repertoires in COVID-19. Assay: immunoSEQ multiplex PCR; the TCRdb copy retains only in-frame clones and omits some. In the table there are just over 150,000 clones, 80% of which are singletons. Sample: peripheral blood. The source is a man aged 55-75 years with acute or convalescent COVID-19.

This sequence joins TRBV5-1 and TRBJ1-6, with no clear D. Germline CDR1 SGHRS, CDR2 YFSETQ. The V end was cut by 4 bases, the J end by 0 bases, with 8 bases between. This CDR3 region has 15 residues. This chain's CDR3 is CASSGESSYNSPLHF. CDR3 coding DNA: TGCGCCAGCAGCGGAGAGAGCTCCTATAATTCACCCCTCCACTTT.

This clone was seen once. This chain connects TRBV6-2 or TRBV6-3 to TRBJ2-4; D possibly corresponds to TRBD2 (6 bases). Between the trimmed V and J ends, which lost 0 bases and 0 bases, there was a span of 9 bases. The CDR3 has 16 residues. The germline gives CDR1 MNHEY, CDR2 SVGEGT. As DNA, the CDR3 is TGTGCCAGCAGTTACTCGGGGGGAGTAGCCAAAAACATTCAGTACTTC. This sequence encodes CASSYSGGVAKNIQYF.

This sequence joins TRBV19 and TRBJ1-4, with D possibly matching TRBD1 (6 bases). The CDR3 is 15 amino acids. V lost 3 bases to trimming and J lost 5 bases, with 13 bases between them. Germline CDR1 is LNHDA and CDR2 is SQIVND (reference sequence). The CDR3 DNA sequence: TGTGCCAGTAGTATTGGAGCGGGACAAAATGAAAAACTGTTTTTT. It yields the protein CASSIGAGQNEKLFF.

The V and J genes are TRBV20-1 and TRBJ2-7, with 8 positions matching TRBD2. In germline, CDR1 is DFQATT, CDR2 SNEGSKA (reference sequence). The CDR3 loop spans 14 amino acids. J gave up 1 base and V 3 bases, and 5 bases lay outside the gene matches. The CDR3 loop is CSASLAGPSYEQYF. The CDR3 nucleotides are TGCAGTGCTAGTCTAGCGGGCCCTTCCTACGAGCAGTACTTC.

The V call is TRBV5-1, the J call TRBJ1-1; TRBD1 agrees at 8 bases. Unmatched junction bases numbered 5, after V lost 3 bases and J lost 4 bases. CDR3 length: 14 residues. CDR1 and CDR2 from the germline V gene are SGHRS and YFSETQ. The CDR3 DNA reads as TGCGCCAGCAGCTCGGGACAGGAAAGCACTGAAGCTTTCTTT. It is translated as CASSSGQESTEAFF.

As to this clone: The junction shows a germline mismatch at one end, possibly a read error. CDR3 protein: CASKGTSGGF. The CDR3 region has the DNA TGTGCCAGCAAGGGGACTAGCGGGGGCTTC. The chain joins TRBV2 to TRBJ2-7, with TRBD2 matching over 14 bases. Germline-derived CDR1 and CDR2 are SNHLY and FYNNEI. The CDR3 length is 10 residues.

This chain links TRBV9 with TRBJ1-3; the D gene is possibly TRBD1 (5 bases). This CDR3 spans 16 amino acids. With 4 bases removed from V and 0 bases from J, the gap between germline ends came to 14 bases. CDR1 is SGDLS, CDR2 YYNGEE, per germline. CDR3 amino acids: CASSPRGDSSGNTIYF. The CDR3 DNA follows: TGTGCCAGCAGCCCTAGGGGTGACAGCTCTGGAAACACCATATATTTT.

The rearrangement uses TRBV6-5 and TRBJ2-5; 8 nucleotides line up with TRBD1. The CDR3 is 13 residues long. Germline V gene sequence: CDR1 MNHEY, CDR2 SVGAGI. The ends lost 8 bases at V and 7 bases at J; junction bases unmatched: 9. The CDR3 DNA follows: TGTGCCAGCGAAAGACAGGGGATATCGACCCAGTACTTC. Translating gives CASERQGISTQYF.

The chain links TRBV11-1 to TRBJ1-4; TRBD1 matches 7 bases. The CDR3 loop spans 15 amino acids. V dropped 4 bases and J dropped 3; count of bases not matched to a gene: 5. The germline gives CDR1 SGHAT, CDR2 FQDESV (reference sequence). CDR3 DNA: TGTGCCAGCAGCTCGGCGGGACAGTCTAATGAAAAACTGTTTTTT. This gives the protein CASSSAGQSNEKLFF.

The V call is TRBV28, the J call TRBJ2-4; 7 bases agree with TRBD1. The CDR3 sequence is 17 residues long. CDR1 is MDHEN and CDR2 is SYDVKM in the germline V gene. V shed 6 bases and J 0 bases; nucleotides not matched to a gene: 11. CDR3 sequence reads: CASRLNRGTTAKNIQYF. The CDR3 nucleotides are TGTGCCAGCAGATTGAACAGGGGTACCACAGCCAAAAACATTCAGTACTTC.

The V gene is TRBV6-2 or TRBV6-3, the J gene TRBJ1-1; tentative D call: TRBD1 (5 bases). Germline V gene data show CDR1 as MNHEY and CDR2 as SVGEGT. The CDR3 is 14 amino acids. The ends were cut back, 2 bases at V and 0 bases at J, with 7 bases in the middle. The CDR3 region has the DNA TGTGCCAGCAGTTACGCGACAGTGAACACTGAAGCTTTCTTT. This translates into CASSYATVNTEAFF.

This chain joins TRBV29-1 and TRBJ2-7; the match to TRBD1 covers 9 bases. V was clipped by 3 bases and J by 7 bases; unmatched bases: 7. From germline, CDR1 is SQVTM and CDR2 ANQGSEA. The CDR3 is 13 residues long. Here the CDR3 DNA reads TGCAGCGTTGAGGGGGACAGGGTCGAGGAGCAGTACTTC. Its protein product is CSVEGDRVEEQYF.

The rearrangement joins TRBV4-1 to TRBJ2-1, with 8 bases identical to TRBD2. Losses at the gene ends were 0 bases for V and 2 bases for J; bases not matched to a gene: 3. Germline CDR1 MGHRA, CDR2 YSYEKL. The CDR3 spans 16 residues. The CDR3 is CASSQEGAGAYNEQFF. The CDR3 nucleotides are TGCGCCAGCAGCCAAGAGGGAGCGGGGGCCTACAATGAGCAGTTCTTC.

In DNA form, the CDR3 reads TGCAGCGTTATACAGGGGTTCTACGAGCAGTACTTC. Amino acid sequence: CSVIQGFYEQYF. This chain joins TRBV29-1 and TRBJ2-7, with 7 bases matching TRBD1. Germline-derived CDR1 and CDR2 are SQVTM and ANQGSEA. This CDR3 region has 12 residues. After removal of 5 bases from V and 3 bases from J, the junction contained 4 bases not matched to a gene.

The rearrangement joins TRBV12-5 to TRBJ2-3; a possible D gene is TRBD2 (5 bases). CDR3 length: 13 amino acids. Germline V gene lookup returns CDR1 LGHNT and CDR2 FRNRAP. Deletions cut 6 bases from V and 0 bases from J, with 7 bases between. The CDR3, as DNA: TGTGCTAGTGGCCCTAGCAGCACAGATACGCAGTATTTT. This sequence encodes CASGPSSTDTQYF.

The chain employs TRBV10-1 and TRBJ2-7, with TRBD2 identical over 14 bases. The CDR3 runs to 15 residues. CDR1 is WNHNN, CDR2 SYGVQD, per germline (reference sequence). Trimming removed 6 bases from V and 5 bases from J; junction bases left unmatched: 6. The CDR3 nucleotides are TGCGCCAGCAGGGGGACTAGCGGGAGACTGAACGAGCAGTACTTC. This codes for CASRGTSGRLNEQYF.

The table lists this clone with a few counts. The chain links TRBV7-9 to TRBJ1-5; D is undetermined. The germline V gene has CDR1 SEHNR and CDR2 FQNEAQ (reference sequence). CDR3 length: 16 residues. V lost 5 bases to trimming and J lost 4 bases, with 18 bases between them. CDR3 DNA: TGTGCCAGCAGCCTTATCGGGGTAAGAGGAAATCAGCCCCAGCATTTT. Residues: CASSLIGVRGNQPQHF.

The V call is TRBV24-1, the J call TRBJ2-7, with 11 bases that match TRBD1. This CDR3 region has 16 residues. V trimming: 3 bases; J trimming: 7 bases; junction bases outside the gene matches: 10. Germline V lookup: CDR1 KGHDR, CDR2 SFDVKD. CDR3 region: CATSDHAGQGAREQYF. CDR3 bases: TGTGCCACCAGTGATCACGCCGGACAGGGGGCTCGGGAGCAGTACTTC.

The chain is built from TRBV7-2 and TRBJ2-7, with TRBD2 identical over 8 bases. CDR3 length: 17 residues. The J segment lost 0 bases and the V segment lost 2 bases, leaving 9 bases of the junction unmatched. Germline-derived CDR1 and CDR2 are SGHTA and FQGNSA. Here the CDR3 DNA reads TGTGCCAGCAGCTTACCGGTCGCGGGAGGTAGCTCCTACGAGCAGTACTTC. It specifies CASSLPVAGGSSYEQYF.

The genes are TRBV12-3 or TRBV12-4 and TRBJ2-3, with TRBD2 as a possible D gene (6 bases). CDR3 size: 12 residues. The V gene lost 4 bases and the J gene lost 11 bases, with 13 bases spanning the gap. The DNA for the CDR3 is TGTGCCAGCAGTTGGAGGGAGATAAGGCAGTATTTT. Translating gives CASSWREIRQYF.

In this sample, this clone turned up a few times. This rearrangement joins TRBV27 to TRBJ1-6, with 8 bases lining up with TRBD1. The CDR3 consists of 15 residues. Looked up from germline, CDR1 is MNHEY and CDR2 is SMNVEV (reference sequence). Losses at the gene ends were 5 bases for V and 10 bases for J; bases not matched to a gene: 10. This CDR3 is CASSPQGAVRSPLHF. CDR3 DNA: TGTGCCAGCAGTCCTCAGGGGGCCGTTCGGTCACCCCTCCACTTT.

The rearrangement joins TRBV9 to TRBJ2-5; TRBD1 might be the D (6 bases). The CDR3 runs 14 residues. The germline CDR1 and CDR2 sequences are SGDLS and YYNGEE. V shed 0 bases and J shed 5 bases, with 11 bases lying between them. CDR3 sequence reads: CASSVGFQGETQYF. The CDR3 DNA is TGTGCCAGCAGCGTAGGGTTCCAGGGGGAGACCCAGTACTTC.

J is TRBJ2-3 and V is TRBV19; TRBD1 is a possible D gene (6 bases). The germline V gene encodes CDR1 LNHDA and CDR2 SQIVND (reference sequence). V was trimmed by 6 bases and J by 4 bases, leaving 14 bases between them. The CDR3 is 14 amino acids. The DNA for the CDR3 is TGTGCCAGTAGGAGGGGTGGGACATCAGATACGCAGTATTTT. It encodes CASRRGGTSDTQYF.

CDR3 bases: TGTGCCAGCAGCTATTCCGGCCGGGACAGGGGTTCACCCCTCCACTTT. Translated, it gives CASSYSGRDRGSPLHF. This chain joins TRBV13 and TRBJ1-6, with TRBD1 matching over 10 bases. The CDR3 has 16 amino acids. CDR1 is PRHDT and CDR2 is FYEKMQ in the germline V gene (reference sequence). J gave up 9 bases and V 4 bases, and 9 bases lay outside the gene matches.

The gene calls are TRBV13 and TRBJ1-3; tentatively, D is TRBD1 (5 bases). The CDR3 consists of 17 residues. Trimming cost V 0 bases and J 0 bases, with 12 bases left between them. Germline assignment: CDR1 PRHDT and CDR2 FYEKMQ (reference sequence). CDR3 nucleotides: TGTGCCAGCAGCTTAGGCCTAAGACAGAGCTCTGGAAACACCATATATTTT. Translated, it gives CASSLGLRQSSGNTIYF.

Here the CDR3 DNA reads TGTGCCAGCAGCTCCGACAGGGATAGAAACATTCAGTACTTC. This translates into CASSSDRDRNIQYF. The chain is built from TRBV7-3 and TRBJ2-4; TRBD1 aligns across 7 bases. CDR3 length equals 14 residues. J lost 6 bases, V lost 4 bases, and 6 bases had no gene match. Germline V gene data show CDR1 as SGHTA and CDR2 as FQGTGA.

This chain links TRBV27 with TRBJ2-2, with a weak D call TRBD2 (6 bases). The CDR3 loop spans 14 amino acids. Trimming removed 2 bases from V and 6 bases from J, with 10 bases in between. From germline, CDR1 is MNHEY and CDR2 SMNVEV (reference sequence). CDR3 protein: CASSLGGIAGELFF. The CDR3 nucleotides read TGTGCCAGCAGTTTAGGAGGGATCGCCGGGGAGCTGTTTTTT.

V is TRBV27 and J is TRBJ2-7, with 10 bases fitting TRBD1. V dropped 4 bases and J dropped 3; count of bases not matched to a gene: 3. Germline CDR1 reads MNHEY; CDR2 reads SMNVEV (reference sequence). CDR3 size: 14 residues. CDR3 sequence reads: CASSYRDRGYEQYF. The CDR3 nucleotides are TGTGCCAGCAGTTACCGGGACAGGGGCTACGAGCAGTACTTC.

The CDR3 sequence is CASSVALAGITDTQYF. The CDR3, as DNA: TGTGCCAGCAGCGTAGCGCTAGCGGGGATCACAGATACGCAGTATTTT. V usage is TRBV9 and J usage is TRBJ2-3; TRBD2 aligns across 9 bases. Germline V CDR1 and CDR2: SGDLS, YYNGEE. The CDR3 loop spans 16 amino acids. J was trimmed by 2 bases and V by 0 bases; bases with no gene match: 4.

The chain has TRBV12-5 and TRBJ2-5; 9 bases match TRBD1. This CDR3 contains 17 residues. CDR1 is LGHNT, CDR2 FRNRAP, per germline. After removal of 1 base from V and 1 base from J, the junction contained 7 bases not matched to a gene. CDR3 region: CASGLGTGVGTQETQYF. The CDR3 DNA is TGTGCTAGTGGTTTGGGGACAGGGGTGGGCACCCAAGAGACCCAGTACTTC.

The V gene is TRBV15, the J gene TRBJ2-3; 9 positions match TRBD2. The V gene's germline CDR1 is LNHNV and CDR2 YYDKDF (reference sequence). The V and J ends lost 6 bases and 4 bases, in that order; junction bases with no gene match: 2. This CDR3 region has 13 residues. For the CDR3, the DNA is TGTGCCACCAGGGAGCGGGGGGCAGATACGCAGTATTTT. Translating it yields CATRERGADTQYF.

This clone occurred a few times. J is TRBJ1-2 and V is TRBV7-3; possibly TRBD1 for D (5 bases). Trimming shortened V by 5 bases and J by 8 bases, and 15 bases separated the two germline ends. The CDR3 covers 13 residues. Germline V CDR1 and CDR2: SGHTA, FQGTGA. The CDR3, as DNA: TGTGCCAGCAGCCCAAACAGGCGGTCAGGCTACACCTTC. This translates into CASSPNRRSGYTF.